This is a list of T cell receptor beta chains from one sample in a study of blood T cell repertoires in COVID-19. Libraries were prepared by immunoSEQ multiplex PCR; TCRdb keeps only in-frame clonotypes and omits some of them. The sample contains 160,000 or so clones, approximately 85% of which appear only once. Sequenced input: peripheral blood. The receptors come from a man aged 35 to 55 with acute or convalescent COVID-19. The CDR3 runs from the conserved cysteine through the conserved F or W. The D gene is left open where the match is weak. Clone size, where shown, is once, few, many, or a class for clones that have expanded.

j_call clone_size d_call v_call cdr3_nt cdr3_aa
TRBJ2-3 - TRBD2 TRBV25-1 TGTGCCAGCAGTGAATATTCAGGGAGGGGCAGCACAGATACGCAGTATTTT CASSEYSGRGSTDTQYF
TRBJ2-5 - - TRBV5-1 TGCGCCAGCAGCCCGATCACCCGGGGGGAGACCCAGTACTTC CASSPITRGETQYF
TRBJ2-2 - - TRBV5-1 TGCGCCAGCAGCTTGGCGGTCCCCGGGGAGCTGTTTTTT CASSLAVPGELFF
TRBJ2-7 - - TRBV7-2 TGTGCCGGCAGCCCCCGGGGAGGCCGCTACGAGCAGTACTTC CAGSPRGGRYEQYF
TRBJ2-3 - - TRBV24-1 TGTGCCACCAGTGCCCCAAGCGTCTGGGATACGCAGTATTTT CATSAPSVWDTQYF
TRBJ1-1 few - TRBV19 TGTGCCAGTTCCCAGTCCGGCTGGGGCGCTGAAGCTTTCTTT CASSQSGWGAEAFF
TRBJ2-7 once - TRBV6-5 TGTGCCAGCAGTACTCACTACGAGCAGTACTTC CASSTHYEQYF
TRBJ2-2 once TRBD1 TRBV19 TGTGCCAGTAGTATTCCCCGGACAGGGGAGGCCGGGGAGCTGTTTTTT CASSIPRTGEAGELFF
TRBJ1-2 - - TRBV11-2 TGTGCCAGCAGCTTAGATGGTGGGGGGGGAACCGGCTACACCTTC CASSLDGGGGTGYTF
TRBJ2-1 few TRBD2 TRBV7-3 TGTGCCAGCAGCTTAGATGGTTGGCGGGGGGATTACAATGAGCAGTTCTTC CASSLDGWRGDYNEQFF
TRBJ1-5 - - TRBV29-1 TGCAGCGTTGAAGTGACAGAGAATCAGCCCCAGCATTTT CSVEVTENQPQHF
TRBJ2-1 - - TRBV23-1 TGCGCCAAAGTCCGGGACTACAATGAGCAGTTCTTC CAKVRDYNEQFF
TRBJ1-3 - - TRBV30 TGTGCCTGGAGGAAGAGCTCTGGAAACACCATATATTTT CAWRKSSGNTIYF
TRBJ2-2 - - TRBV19 TGTGCCAGTAGTATAGGGACAACGAACACCGGGGAGCTGTTTTTT CASSIGTTNTGELFF
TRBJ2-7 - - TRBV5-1 TGCGCCAGCAGCTTAGTTGGAGGGTTGCACTACGAGCAGTACTTC CASSLVGGLHYEQYF
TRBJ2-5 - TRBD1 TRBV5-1 TGCGCCAGCAGCCCCGGGACAGGCCAACAAGAGACCCAGTACTTC CASSPGTGQQETQYF
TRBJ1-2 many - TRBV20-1 TGCAGTGCTAGACCACCGACAGGCTACACCTTC CSARPPTGYTF